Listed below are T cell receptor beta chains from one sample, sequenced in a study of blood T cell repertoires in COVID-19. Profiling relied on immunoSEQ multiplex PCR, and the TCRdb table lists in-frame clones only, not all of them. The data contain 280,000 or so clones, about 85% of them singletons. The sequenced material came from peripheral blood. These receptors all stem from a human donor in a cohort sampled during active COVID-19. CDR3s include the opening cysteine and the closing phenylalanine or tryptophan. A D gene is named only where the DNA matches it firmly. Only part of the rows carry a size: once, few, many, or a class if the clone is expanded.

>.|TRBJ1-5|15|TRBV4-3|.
CASSQDAGINQPQHF
TGCGCCAGCAGCCAAGATGCGGGGATTAATCAGCCCCAGCATTTT
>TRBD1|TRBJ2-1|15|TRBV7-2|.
CASSLRQGHTHEQFF
TGTGCCAGCAGCTTAAGACAGGGGCACACCCATGAGCAGTTCTTC
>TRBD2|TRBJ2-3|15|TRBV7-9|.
CASSPPGLAVDTQYF
TGTGCCAGCAGCCCGCCGGGACTAGCGGTCGATACGCAGTATTTT
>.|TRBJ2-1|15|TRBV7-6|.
CATSFAEGSYNEQFF
TGTGCCACCTCCTTTGCGGAAGGCTCCTACAATGAGCAGTTCTTC
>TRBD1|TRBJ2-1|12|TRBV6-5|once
CASIVWTGEQFF
TGTGCCAGCATTGTCTGGACAGGCGAGCAGTTCTTC
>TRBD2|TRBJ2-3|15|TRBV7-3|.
CASSPIAGGLDTQYF
TGTGCCAGCAGCCCAATAGCGGGAGGGTTAGATACGCAGTATTTT
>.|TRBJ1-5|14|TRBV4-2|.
CASSQKREDQPQHF
TGTGCCAGCAGCCAAAAAAGGGAGGATCAGCCCCAGCATTTT
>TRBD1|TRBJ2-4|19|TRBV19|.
CASSIRGQDGDLAKNIQYF
TGTGCCAGTAGTATTAGGGGACAGGACGGAGATCTAGCCAAAAACATTCAGTACTTC
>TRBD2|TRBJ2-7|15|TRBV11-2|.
CASSLGLAGLGEQYF
TGTGCCAGCAGCTTAGGACTAGCGGGTTTAGGGGAGCAGTACTTC
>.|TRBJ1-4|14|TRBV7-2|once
CASSFPLGGGKLFF
TGTGCCAGCAGCTTCCCATTAGGGGGAGGGAAACTGTTTTTT
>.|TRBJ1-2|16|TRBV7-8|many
CASSLRGQGPSIGYTF
TGTGCCAGCAGCTTAAGGGGCCAGGGGCCTTCTATTGGCTACACCTTC
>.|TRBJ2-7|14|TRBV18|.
CASSPPNRDHEQYF
TGTGCCAGCTCACCACCAAACAGGGACCACGAGCAGTACTTC
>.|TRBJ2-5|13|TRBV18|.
CASSLILQETQYF
TGTGCCAGCTCCCTTATCCTCCAAGAGACCCAGTACTTC
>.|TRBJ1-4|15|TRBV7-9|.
CASSPSGNLNEKLFF
TGTGCCAGCAGCCCGTCAGGAAATTTGAATGAAAAACTGTTTTTT
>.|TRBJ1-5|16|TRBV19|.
CASSMGLPRLNQPQHF
TGTGCCAGTAGTATGGGGCTTCCGAGGCTCAATCAGCCCCAGCATTTT
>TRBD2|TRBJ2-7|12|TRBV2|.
CASRRLAYEQYF
TGTGCCAGCAGACGACTAGCGTACGAGCAGTACTTC
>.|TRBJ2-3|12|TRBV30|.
CAWTSGTDTQYF
TGTGCCTGGACGAGCGGCACAGATACGCAGTATTTT
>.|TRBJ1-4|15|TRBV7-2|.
CASSLAYSQWEKLFF
TGTGCCAGCAGCTTAGCCTACAGCCAGTGGGAAAAACTGTTTTTT
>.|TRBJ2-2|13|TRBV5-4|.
CASSSRVTGELFF
TGTGCCAGCAGCTCTCGGGTCACCGGGGAGCTGTTTTTT
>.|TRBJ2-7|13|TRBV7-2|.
CASSLDGDYEQYF
TGTGCCAGCAGCTTAGACGGGGACTACGAGCAGTACTTC
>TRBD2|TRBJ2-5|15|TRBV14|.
CASSQGLAVQETQYF
TGTGCCAGCAGCCAGGGACTAGCGGTACAAGAGACCCAGTACTTC
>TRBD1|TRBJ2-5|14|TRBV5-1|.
CASSLGTGRETQYF
TGCGCCAGCAGCTTGGGGACAGGGCGAGAGACCCAGTACTTC
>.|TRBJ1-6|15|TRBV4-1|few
CASSQDPRYNSPLHF
TGCGCCAGCAGCCAAGATCCCAGGTATAATTCACCCCTCCACTTT
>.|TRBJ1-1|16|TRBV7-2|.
CASSFFPGAQNTEAFF
TGTGCCAGCAGCTTTTTTCCAGGGGCTCAGAACACTGAAGCTTTCTTT
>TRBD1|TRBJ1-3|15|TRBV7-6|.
CASSTGAYSGNTIYF
TGTGCCAGCAGTACAGGGGCCTACTCTGGAAACACCATATATTTT
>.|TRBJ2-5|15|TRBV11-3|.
CASSLGGQNQETQYF
TGTGCCAGCAGCTTAGGTGGGCAGAACCAAGAGACCCAGTACTTC
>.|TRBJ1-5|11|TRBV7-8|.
CASSGRGPQHF
TGTGCCAGCAGCGGGAGAGGGCCCCAGCATTTT
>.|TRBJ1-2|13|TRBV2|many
CASSQGGRSGYTF
TGTGCCAGCAGTCAAGGCGGCAGATCCGGCTACACCTTC
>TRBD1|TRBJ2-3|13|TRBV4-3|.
CASSPGQASTQYF
TGCGCCAGCAGCCCGGGACAGGCCTCTACGCAGTATTTT
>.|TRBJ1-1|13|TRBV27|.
CATRGIVGSEAFF
TGTGCCACCCGAGGGATAGTCGGGTCTGAAGCTTTCTTT
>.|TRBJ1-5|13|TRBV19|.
CASSIDGIRPQHF
TGTGCCAGTAGTATCGACGGGATCCGACCCCAGCATTTT
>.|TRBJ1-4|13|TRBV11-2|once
CASSLGPNGKLFF
TGTGCCAGCAGCTTAGGCCCGAACGGAAAACTGTTTTTT
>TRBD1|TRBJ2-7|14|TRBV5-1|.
CASSFQGAYDEQYF
TGCGCCAGCAGCTTCCAGGGGGCGTACGACGAGCAGTACTTC
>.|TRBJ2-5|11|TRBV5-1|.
CASSLQKTQYF
TGCGCCAGCAGCTTGCAGAAGACCCAGTACTTC
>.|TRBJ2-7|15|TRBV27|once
CASSLDGHSTYEQYF
TGTGCCAGCAGTTTGGATGGACACTCAACCTACGAGCAGTACTTC
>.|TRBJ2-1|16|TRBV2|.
CASSVGGRTRLNEQFF
TGTGCCAGCAGTGTAGGGGGTAGGACAAGACTTAATGAGCAGTTCTTC
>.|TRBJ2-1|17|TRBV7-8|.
CASSKKRGGIIYNEQFF
TGTGCCAGCAGCAAAAAAAGGGGGGGAATAATCTACAATGAGCAGTTCTTC
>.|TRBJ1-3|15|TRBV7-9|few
CASSLLTSSGNTIYF
TGTGCCAGCAGCTTACTGACAAGCTCTGGAAACACCATATATTTT
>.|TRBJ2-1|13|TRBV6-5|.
CASNRVSYNEQFF
TGTGCCAGCAACAGGGTCTCCTACAATGAGCAGTTCTTC
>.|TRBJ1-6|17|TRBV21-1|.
CASSNGEGASSNSPLHF
TGTGCCAGCAGCAACGGCGAGGGGGCAAGTTCTAATTCACCCCTCCACTTT
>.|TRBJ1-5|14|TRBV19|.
CASSLPRSNQPQHF
TGTGCCAGTAGTCTTCCTAGGAGCAATCAGCCCCAGCATTTT
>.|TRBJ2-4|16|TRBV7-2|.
CASSRFGRTALNIQYF
TGTGCCAGCAGCCGCTTCGGTCGGACAGCCCTAAACATTCAGTACTTC
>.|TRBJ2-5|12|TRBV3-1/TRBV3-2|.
CASSQLRETQYF
TGTGCCAGCAGCCAACTCCGGGAGACCCAGTACTTC
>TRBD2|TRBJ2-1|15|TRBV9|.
CASSVAGGPNNEQFF
TGTGCCAGCAGCGTAGCGGGAGGGCCCAACAATGAGCAGTTCTTC
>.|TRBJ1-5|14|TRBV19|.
CASSGQYSNQPQHF
TGTGCCAGTAGCGGACAGTATAGCAATCAGCCCCAGCATTTT
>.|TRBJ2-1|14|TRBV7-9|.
CASSPSGSRNEQFF
TGTGCCAGCAGCCCCTCCGGGAGCAGGAATGAGCAGTTCTTC
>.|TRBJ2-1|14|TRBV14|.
CASSQDQVVNEQFF
TGTGCCAGCAGCCAAGACCAGGTAGTAAATGAGCAGTTCTTC